These 29 T cell receptor beta chains share one sample of origin, sequenced in a study of technical replicates of blood from a handful of donors (dated by TCRdb to 2016 to 2017). Library method: the immunoSEQ multiplex PCR assay. What TCRdb holds here is the immuneACCESS table cut down to in-frame rearrangements. Part of the clones is not present; checked against another copy, under half of the missing clones reflect an unresolved V gene, and the others are unexplained. For this sample there are roughly 82,000 clones; approximately 90% appear just once. The ten largest make up 0.25% to 0.35% of the sample. The sample was T cells isolated from PBMCs. These receptors were collected from a human donor in good health.

The chain has TRBV28 and TRBJ1-4, with a tentative D call TRBD1 (6 bases). Between the trimmed V and J ends, which lost 5 bases and 4 bases, there was a span of 8 bases. Germline V CDR1 and CDR2: MDHEN, SYDVKM. This CDR3 contains 13 residues. The DNA for the CDR3 is TGTGCCAGCAGTGGACAGTTTAATGAAAAACTGTTTTTT. The encoded protein is CASSGQFNEKLFF.

V gene TRBV19 combines with J gene TRBJ2-3; D is possibly TRBD1 (7 bases). Germline CDR1 reads LNHDA; CDR2 reads SQIVND (reference sequence). V shed 6 bases and J shed 9 bases, with 19 bases lying between them. The CDR3 extends over 14 amino acids. CDR3 nucleotides: TGTGCCAGTAGAAGCGAGATCCAGGGGGGAACGCAGTATTTT. Translated: CASRSEIQGGTQYF.

V and J are TRBV27 and TRBJ2-7; 8 bases are shared with TRBD2. The ends lost 3 bases at V and 3 bases at J; junction bases unmatched: 22. The CDR3 is 20 amino acids. The germline V gene encodes CDR1 MNHEY and CDR2 SMNVEV (reference sequence). The DNA of the CDR3 is TGTGCCAGCAGTTTCCCCGGGACTAGGCCCATTACTTTCCTGAACTACGAGCAGTACTTC. This translates into CASSFPGTRPITFLNYEQYF.

V usage is TRBV5-1 and J usage is TRBJ2-1; 7 nucleotides line up with TRBD1. The CDR3 is 15 amino acids. J was trimmed by 1 base and V by 6 bases; bases with no gene match: 7. Germline CDR1 SGHRS, CDR2 YFSETQ. CDR3 nucleotides: TGCGCCAGCACCGTTGGGGACAGTTCCTACAATGAGCAGTTCTTC. Amino acids: CASTVGDSSYNEQFF. The complete variable domain, with remaining parts taken from reference TRBV5-1 and TRBJ2-1, reads KAGVTQTPRYLIKTRGQQVTLSCSPISGHRSVSWYQQTPGQGLQFLFEYFSETQRNKGNFPGRFSGRQFSNSRSEMNVSTLELGDSALYLCASTVGDSSYNEQFFGPGTRLTVL.

The chain employs TRBV5-4 and TRBJ1-1; D might be TRBD1 (6 bases). V was cut by 0 bases and J by 1 base, with 10 bases left in between. The CDR3 length is 15 residues. Germline lookup yields CDR1 SGHNT and CDR2 YYREEE (reference sequence). CDR3 in DNA: TGTGCCAGCAGCTTGGTGGGCAGGGGGAACACTGAAGCTTTCTTT. Translated, it gives CASSLVGRGNTEAFF.

This chain connects TRBV18 to TRBJ2-3; D gene unclear. The CDR3 contains 14 residues. Germline lookup yields CDR1 KGHSH and CDR2 LQKENI. The V end was cut by 0 bases, the J end by 2 bases, with 6 bases between. The CDR3 nucleotides are TGTGCCAGCTCACCACCCAGCGCCACAGATACGCAGTATTTT. This sequence encodes CASSPPSATDTQYF.

This chain uses TRBV27 with TRBJ1-2; tentatively, D is TRBD1 (6 bases). Trimming stripped 5 bases from V and 6 bases from J, with 19 bases between. This CDR3 region has 15 residues. Germline CDR1 and CDR2: MNHEY and SMNVEV (reference sequence). As DNA, the CDR3 is TGTGCCAGCAGTCCGGTGGACAGCGTTCTGGATGGCTACACCTTC. Protein: CASSPVDSVLDGYTF.

This rearrangement joins TRBV29-1 to TRBJ1-2; tentatively, D is TRBD1 (5 bases). The V end lost 1 base, the J end lost 3 bases, and 12 bases lay between the germline ends. The CDR3 is 14 amino acids. Germline V lookup: CDR1 SQVTM, CDR2 ANQGSEA. Here the CDR3 DNA reads TGCAGCGTTGAAGGAGGAGGGGAGGACTATGGCTACACCTTC. It yields the protein CSVEGGGEDYGYTF.

The rearrangement joins TRBV12-5 to TRBJ2-3; 7 bases align to TRBD2. Germline-derived CDR1 and CDR2 are LGHNT and FRNRAP. Unmatched junction bases numbered 5, after V lost 0 bases and J lost 8 bases. The CDR3 length is 14 residues. The CDR3 nucleotides are TGTGCTAGTGGTTTGGTGGTCCCGGGGGGTACGCAGTATTTT. Residues: CASGLVVPGGTQYF.

A few counts support this clone. The gene calls are TRBV13 and TRBJ1-1; 8 nucleotides line up with TRBD1. The CDR3 runs 13 residues. Unmatched junction bases numbered 1, after V lost 3 bases and J lost 4 bases. The germline gives CDR1 PRHDT, CDR2 FYEKMQ (reference sequence). The CDR3 DNA follows: TGTGCCAGCAGCTTTACAGGGGGCACTGAAGCTTTCTTT. It specifies CASSFTGGTEAFF. The entire variable domain, with the rest obtained from reference TRBV13 and TRBJ1-1, is as follows: AAGVIQSPRHLIKEKRETATLKCYPIPRHDTVYWYQQGPGQDPQFLISFYEKMQSDKGSIPDRFSAQQFSDYHSELNMSSLELGDSALYFCASSFTGGTEAFFGQGTRLTVV.

Concerning this clone: The germline gene is not matched at one end of the junction; a read error may be the cause. The chain joins TRBV7-7 to TRBJ2-7; 9 bases match TRBD1. The CDR3 is made up of 14 amino acids. The V gene's germline CDR1 is SSHAT and CDR2 FNYEAQ (reference sequence). The CDR3 here is CASSLGTGWDEQYF. For the CDR3, the DNA is TGTGCTAGCAGCTTAGGGACAGGGTGGGACGAGCAGTACTTC.

V is TRBV25-1 and J is TRBJ2-4, with D possibly matching TRBD1 (5 bases). The CDR3 covers 14 residues. The V and J ends lost 4 bases and 5 bases respectively, with 12 bases between them. Germline V gene data show CDR1 as MGHDK and CDR2 as SYGVNS. For the CDR3, the DNA is TGTGCCAGCAGTGTCCAGGGAAAGGAAAACATTCAGTACTTC. This translates into CASSVQGKENIQYF.

The V gene is TRBV19, the J gene TRBJ1-1; TRBD1 matches at 10 bases. The J segment lost 1 base and the V segment lost 11 bases, leaving 13 bases of the junction unmatched. Per germline, CDR1 LNHDA and CDR2 SQIVND (reference sequence). The CDR3 is made up of 16 amino acids. CDR3 amino acids: CAGKGDRGFSNTEAFF. CDR3 DNA sequence: TGTGCCGGAAAAGGGGACAGGGGATTCTCGAACACTGAAGCTTTCTTT.

This clone occurred once. The chain couples TRBV6-1 to TRBJ1-5; tentatively, D is TRBD1 (5 bases). V was pared by 3 bases and J by 3 bases, with 15 bases between. This CDR3 has 16 residues. The germline CDR1 and CDR2 sequences are MNHNS and SASEGT. The DNA of the CDR3 is TGTGCCAGCAGTGATAGGAGGGGAAACTCCAATCAGCCCCAGCATTTT. The encoded protein is CASSDRRGNSNQPQHF.

The rearrangement links TRBV7-8 to TRBJ1-5; D remains unclear. The V end lost 2 bases, the J end lost 1 base, and 12 bases lay between the germline ends. Germline CDR1 SGHVS, CDR2 FQNEAQ. The CDR3 is 16 amino acids. As DNA, the CDR3 is TGTGCCAGCAGCTTACACCGGGGATTGAGCAATCAGCCCCAGCATTTT. It yields the protein CASSLHRGLSNQPQHF.

This clone came up a few times. V is TRBV11-3 and J is TRBJ2-7; 10 bases are shared with TRBD2. The CDR3 spans 14 residues. From germline, CDR1 is SGHNT and CDR2 YENEEA. Trimming took 2 bases from V and 2 from J; bases not matched to a gene: 0. CDR3 sequence reads: CASSLSGGAYEQYF. In DNA, the CDR3 is TGTGCCAGCAGCTTAAGCGGGGGGGCCTACGAGCAGTACTTC.

J is TRBJ1-1 and V is TRBV15; D remains unclear. Trimming stripped 9 bases from V and 2 bases from J, with 10 bases between. CDR3 length: 12 residues. Germline V gene lookup returns CDR1 LNHNV and CDR2 YYDKDF (reference sequence). The CDR3 DNA reads TGTGCCACTCAGCGGATTAACACTGAAGCTTTCTTT. It codes for CATQRINTEAFF.

The chain employs TRBV13 and TRBJ1-4; 9 bases align to TRBD1. There are 17 residues in the CDR3. After removal of 6 bases from V and 8 bases from J, the junction contained 16 bases not matched to a gene. Germline CDR1 is PRHDT and CDR2 is FYEKMQ (reference sequence). CDR3 protein: CASRVLGTGLEREKLFF. CDR3 bases: TGTGCCAGCAGAGTCCTCGGGACAGGGTTGGAGAGGGAAAAACTGTTTTTT.

The V and J genes are TRBV6-5 and TRBJ2-5; 9 nucleotides match TRBD1. CDR1 and CDR2 (germline): MNHEY, SVGAGI. V dropped 6 bases and J dropped 6; count of bases not matched to a gene: 5. This CDR3 has 13 amino acids. The CDR3 nucleotides are TGTGCCAGCAGCCCCGGACAGGGGAAGACCCAGTACTTC. Translated, it gives CASSPGQGKTQYF.

This clone has only one observation. The chain recombines TRBV14 with TRBJ1-2; weak D call: TRBD1 (6 bases). Trimming shortened V by 1 base and J by 8 bases, and 14 bases separated the two germline ends. The CDR3 has 14 amino acids. Germline V gene data show CDR1 as SGHDN and CDR2 as FVKESK. The CDR3 loop reads CASSQGLPGTGYTF. The DNA of the CDR3 is TGTGCCAGCAGCCAAGGACTTCCGGGGACAGGCTACACCTTC.

The J gene is TRBJ2-1, the V gene TRBV28; 9 bases map to TRBD2. CDR3 size: 15 residues. Germline CDR1 reads MDHEN; CDR2 reads SYDVKM. Unmatched junction bases numbered 3, after V lost 1 base and J lost 5 bases. The CDR3 reads CASSLFAGGHNEQFF. CDR3 bases: TGTGCCAGCAGTTTATTCGCGGGAGGGCACAATGAGCAGTTCTTC.

This clone was detected only once. The chain recombines TRBV5-1 with TRBJ1-1; D uncertain. In germline, CDR1 is SGHRS, CDR2 YFSETQ. The CDR3 is made up of 14 amino acids. Between the trimmed V and J ends, which lost 2 bases and 1 base, there was a span of 9 bases. The CDR3 sequence: CASSFGVPNTEAFF. Here the CDR3 DNA reads TGCGCCAGCAGCTTCGGGGTTCCGAACACTGAAGCTTTCTTT. The full variable domain, rest sourced from reference TRBV5-1 and TRBJ1-1, is KAGVTQTPRYLIKTRGQQVTLSCSPISGHRSVSWYQQTPGQGLQFLFEYFSETQRNKGNFPGRFSGRQFSNSRSEMNVSTLELGDSALYLCASSFGVPNTEAFFGQGTRLTVV.

This clone was detected once. The rearrangement uses TRBV4-1 and TRBJ2-1, with 13 bases aligning to TRBD2. With 2 bases clipped from V and 4 bases from J, the junction kept 11 bases outside the gene matches. The CDR3 loop spans 19 amino acids. Germline lookup yields CDR1 MGHRA and CDR2 YSYEKL. For the CDR3, the DNA is TGCGCCAGCAGCCAAACGTTGACTAGCGGGGGGACATGGTACAATGAGCAGTTCTTC. It translates to CASSQTLTSGGTWYNEQFF.

This clone was observed a few times. The rearrangement links TRBV7-8 to TRBJ1-1, with no clear D. Germline lookup yields CDR1 SGHVS and CDR2 FQNEAQ. The V end was cut by 5 bases, the J end by 1 base, with 14 bases between. The CDR3 sequence is 15 residues long. CDR3 in amino acids: CASSAIGRANTEAFF. Written as DNA, the CDR3 is TGTGCCAGCAGCGCCATCGGGCGGGCGAACACTGAAGCTTTCTTT.

The chain is built from TRBV11-1 and TRBJ2-3; 10 nucleotides agree with TRBD1. The CDR3 length is 18 residues. The trim removed 5 bases at V and 2 bases at J, leaving 13 bases unmatched. Germline CDR1 and CDR2: SGHAT and FQDESV (reference sequence). The CDR3: CASSRRGGTGVITDTQYF. The CDR3 nucleotides are TGTGCCAGCAGCCGAAGGGGGGGGACAGGGGTGATCACAGATACGCAGTATTTT.

The V gene is TRBV6-5, the J gene TRBJ1-4; 8 positions match TRBD1. The CDR3 is 13 amino acids. CDR1 is MNHEY and CDR2 is SVGAGI in the germline V gene. Losses at the gene ends were 4 bases for V and 8 bases for J; bases not matched to a gene: 3. The DNA for the CDR3 is TGTGCCAGCAGTTCACACAGGGGGGAAAAACTGTTTTTT. Translated, it gives CASSSHRGEKLFF.

The chain is built from TRBV27 and TRBJ2-1; D possibly corresponds to TRBD2 (6 bases). Germline CDR1 is MNHEY and CDR2 is SMNVEV (reference sequence). This CDR3 is built from 15 residues. V was clipped by 3 bases and J by 9 bases, with 18 bases between them. The CDR3 DNA is TGTGCCAGCAGTTTTACGCTAACCCGACTAGTTGAGCAGTTCTTC. Its protein is CASSFTLTRLVEQFF.

This sequence joins TRBV28 and TRBJ1-6; D possibly corresponds to TRBD1 (5 bases). The germline V gene encodes CDR1 MDHEN and CDR2 SYDVKM. CDR3 length: 16 residues. Trimming took off 6 bases at V and 6 bases at J, with 18 bases between the two ends. The CDR3 nucleotides are TGTGCCAGCAGCCTAGGGGCTGCCACGTTTAATTCACCCCTCCACTTT. It translates to CASSLGAATFNSPLHF.

V and J are TRBV7-9 and TRBJ2-7; 8 positions agree with TRBD2. V lost 0 bases to trimming and J lost 7 bases; unmatched junction nucleotides: 8. This CDR3 is built from 15 residues. Germline V gene sequence: CDR1 SEHNR, CDR2 FQNEAQ (reference sequence). The CDR3 loop is CASSLALAGGGEQYF. The CDR3 DNA reads TGTGCCAGCAGCTTAGCGCTGGCGGGAGGAGGGGAGCAGTACTTC.